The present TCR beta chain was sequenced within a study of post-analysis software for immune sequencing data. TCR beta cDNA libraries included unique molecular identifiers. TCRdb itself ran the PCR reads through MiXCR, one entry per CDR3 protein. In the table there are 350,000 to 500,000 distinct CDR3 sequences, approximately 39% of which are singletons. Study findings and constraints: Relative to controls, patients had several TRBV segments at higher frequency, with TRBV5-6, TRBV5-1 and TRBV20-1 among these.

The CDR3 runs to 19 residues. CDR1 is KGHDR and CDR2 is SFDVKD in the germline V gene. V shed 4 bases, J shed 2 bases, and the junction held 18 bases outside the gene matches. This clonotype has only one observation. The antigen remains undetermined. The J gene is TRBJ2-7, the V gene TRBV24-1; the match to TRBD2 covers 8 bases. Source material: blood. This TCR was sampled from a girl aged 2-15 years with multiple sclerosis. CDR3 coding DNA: TGTGCCACCAGTGACCCACTAACCATCCCGGGACTAGGGACCTACGAGCAGTACTTC. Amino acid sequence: CATSDPLTIPGLGTYEQYF.